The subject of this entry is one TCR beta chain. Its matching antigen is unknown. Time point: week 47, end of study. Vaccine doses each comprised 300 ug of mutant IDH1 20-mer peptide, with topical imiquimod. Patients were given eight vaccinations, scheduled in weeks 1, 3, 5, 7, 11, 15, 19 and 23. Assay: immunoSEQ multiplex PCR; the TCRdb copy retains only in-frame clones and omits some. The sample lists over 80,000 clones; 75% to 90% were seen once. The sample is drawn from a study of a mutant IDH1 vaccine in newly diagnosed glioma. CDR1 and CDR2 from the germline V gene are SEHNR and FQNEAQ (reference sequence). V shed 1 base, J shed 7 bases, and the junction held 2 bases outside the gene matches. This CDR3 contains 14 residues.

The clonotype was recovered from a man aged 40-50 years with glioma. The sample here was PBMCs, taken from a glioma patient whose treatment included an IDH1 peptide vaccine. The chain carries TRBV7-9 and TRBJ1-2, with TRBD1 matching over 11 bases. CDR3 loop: CASSLGTGGSGYTF. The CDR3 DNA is TGTGCCAGCAGCTTAGGGACAGGGGGCTCTGGCTACACCTTC.